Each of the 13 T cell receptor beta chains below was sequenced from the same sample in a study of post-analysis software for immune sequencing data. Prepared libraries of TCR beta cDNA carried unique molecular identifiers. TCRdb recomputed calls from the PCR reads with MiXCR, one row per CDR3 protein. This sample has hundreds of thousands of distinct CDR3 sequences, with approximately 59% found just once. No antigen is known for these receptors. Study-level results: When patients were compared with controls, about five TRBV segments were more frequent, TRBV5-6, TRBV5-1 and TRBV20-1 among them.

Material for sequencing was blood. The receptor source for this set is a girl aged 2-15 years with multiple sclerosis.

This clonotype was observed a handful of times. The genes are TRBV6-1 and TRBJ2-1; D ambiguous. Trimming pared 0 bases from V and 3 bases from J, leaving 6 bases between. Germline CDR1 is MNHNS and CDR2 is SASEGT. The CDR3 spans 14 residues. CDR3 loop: CASSEAGNYNEQFF. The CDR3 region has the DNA TGTGCCAGCAGTGAAGCTGGCAACTACAATGAGCAGTTCTTC.

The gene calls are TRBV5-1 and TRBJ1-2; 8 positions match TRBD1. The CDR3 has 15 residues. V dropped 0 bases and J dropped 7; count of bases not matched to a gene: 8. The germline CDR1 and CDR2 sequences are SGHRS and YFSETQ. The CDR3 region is CASSLGGQATRGYTF. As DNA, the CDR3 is TGCGCCAGCAGCTTGGGGGGACAGGCCACCCGTGGCTACACCTTC.

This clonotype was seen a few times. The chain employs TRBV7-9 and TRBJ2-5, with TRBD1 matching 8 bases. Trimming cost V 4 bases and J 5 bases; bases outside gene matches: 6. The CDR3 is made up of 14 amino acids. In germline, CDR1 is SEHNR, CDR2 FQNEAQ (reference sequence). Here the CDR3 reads CASSSLTGVETQYF. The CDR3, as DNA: TGTGCCAGCAGCTCGTTGACAGGGGTGGAGACCCAGTACTTC.

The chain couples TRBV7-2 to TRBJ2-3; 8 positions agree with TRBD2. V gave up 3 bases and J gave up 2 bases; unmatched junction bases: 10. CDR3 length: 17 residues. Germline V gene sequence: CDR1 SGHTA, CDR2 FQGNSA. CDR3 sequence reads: CASSLGISGAITDTQYF. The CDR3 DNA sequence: TGTGCCAGCAGCTTGGGAATTAGCGGGGCCATCACAGATACGCAGTATTTT.

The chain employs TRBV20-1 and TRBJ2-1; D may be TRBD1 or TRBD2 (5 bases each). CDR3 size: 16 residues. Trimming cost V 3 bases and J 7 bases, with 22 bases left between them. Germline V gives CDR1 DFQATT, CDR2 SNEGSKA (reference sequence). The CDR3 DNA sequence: TGCAGTGCTAGTTACTCCGGGACGGTAGGTAGGAATGAGCAGTTCTTC. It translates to CSASYSGTVGRNEQFF.

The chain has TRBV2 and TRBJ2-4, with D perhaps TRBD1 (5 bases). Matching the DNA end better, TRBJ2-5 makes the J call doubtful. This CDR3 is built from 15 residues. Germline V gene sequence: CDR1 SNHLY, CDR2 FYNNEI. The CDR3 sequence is CASSEAGVAGETQYF. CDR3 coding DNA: TGTGCCAGCAGTGAAGCAGGGGTGGCCGGGGAGACCCAGTACTTC.

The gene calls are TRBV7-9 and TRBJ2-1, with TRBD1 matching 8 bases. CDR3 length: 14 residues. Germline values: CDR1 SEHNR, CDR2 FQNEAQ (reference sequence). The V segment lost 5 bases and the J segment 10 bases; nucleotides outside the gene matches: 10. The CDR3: CASSPGGDPREQFF. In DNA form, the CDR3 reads TGTGCCAGCAGCCCAGGGGGCGACCCCAGGGAGCAGTTCTTC.

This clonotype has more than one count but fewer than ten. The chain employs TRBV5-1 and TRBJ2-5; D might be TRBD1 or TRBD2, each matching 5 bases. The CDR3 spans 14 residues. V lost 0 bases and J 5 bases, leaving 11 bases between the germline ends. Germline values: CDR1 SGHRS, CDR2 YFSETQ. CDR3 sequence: CASSLGGSFETQYF. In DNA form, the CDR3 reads TGCGCCAGCAGCTTGGGGGGGTCTTTTGAGACCCAGTACTTC.

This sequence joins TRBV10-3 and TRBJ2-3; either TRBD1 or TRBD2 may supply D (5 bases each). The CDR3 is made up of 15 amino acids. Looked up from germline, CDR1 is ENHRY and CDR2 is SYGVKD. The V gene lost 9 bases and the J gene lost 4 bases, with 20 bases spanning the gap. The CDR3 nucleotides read TGTGCCATGGCGGTCGGGACCATGGGGTCAGATACGCAGTATTTT. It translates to CAMAVGTMGSDTQYF.

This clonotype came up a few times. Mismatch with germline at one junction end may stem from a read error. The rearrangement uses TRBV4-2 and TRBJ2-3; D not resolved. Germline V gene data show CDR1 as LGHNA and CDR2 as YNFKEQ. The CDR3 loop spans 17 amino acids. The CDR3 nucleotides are TGCGCCAGCAGCCAAGATCTACTGCCTACTAGCACAGATACGCAGTATTTT. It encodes CASSQDLLPTSTDTQYF.

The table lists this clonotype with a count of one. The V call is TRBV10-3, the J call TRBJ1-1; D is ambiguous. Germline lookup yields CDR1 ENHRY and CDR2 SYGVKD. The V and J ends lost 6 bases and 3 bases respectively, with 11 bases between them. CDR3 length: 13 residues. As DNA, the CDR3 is TGTGCCATCAGCAACGGGAAGGACACTGAAGCTTTCTTT. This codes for CAISNGKDTEAFF.

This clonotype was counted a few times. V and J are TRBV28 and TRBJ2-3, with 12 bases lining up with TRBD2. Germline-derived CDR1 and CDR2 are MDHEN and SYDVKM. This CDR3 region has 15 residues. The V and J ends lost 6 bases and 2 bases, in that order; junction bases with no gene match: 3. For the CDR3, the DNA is TGTGCCAGCAGGCCTAGCGGGGGGGTCACAGATACGCAGTATTTT. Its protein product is CASRPSGGVTDTQYF.

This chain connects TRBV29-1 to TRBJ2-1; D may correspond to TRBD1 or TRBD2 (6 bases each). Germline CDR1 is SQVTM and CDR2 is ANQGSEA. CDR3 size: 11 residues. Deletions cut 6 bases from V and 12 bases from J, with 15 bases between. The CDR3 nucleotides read TGCAGCGTGGCAGGGGACTGGGCGCAGTTCTTC. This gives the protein CSVAGDWAQFF.